Shown below are 2 T cell receptor beta chains from a single sample sequenced in a study of blood T cell repertoires in COVID-19. Profiled with immunoSEQ multiplex PCR; TCRdb holds only in-frame clones, not every one. Of roughly 88,000 clones in the sample, 65% to 90% were seen once. Source material: peripheral blood. All receptors derive from a woman older than 75 with active or convalescent COVID-19.

The chain couples TRBV19 to TRBJ1-1, with 7 bases lining up with TRBD1. The germline V gene has CDR1 LNHDA and CDR2 SQIVND (reference sequence). The CDR3 runs 14 residues. V shed 5 bases, J shed 4 bases, and the junction held 7 bases outside the gene matches. The CDR3 loop reads CASSATGAPTEAFF. In DNA, the CDR3 is TGTGCCAGTAGTGCAACAGGGGCCCCCACTGAAGCTTTCTTT.

This chain uses TRBV30 with TRBJ2-3; 11 nucleotides agree with TRBD2. CDR1 GTSNPN and CDR2 SVGIG come from the germline V gene (reference sequence). V lost 1 base, J lost 5 bases, and 8 bases stayed unmatched. CDR3 length equals 16 residues. The DNA of the CDR3 is TGTGCCTGGAGTGAAGTAGCGGGAGGGCCTGGAGATACGCAGTATTTT. Translating it yields CAWSEVAGGPGDTQYF.